This entry concerns a single T cell receptor (beta chain). This clone occurred a few times. Its antigen is currently not known. No base quality values were provided; no much bigger clone lies one nucleotide off. The sample's time point, from its label and the paper: after neoadjuvant nivolumab, at surgical resection. None of the patients had received prior systemic or radiation treatment, and all were newly diagnosed with stage II-IVA oral cavity squamous cell carcinoma. The cohort was made up of patients with locally advanced, HPV-negative oral cavity squamous cell carcinoma. The samples were drawn from a longitudinal correlative study tied to a single-arm phase II trial testing neoadjuvant nivolumab in oral cavity squamous cell carcinoma. Subject-matched pre- and post-treatment PBMCs and tumors from three responders and three non-responders were subjected to genomic DNA-based TCRbeta sequencing. The Maxwell RSC DNA from Tissue kit was used to isolate genomic DNA from tumor tissue.

This sample was included in a study of neoadjuvant anti-PD-1 for oral cavity cancer (TCRdb year 2021). The study in broad terms: Before curative-intent surgical resection, most patients were given three to four biweekly doses of nivolumab at 3 mg/kg. Patients who did not progress were given a fourth nivolumab dose at about day 43 and had definitive surgical resection on days 50-56. Responders were defined as patients with complete response, partial response or stable disease by RECIST 1.1; non-responders were defined as patients with progression. There were roughly 11 patients in the parent correlative cohort, and the response rate was over 25%.

Study-wide conclusions, independent of this receptor: Higher pretreatment blood Treg/Th17 ratios correlated with both higher pretreatment blood TCRbeta clonality and lower post-treatment tumor TCRbeta clonality. Larger post-treatment sizes of preexisting intratumoral clones correlated with greater tumor shrinkage, suggesting expansion of preexisting clones contributed to response. TCR analyses included only three patients per response group, and the authors called for larger cohorts for validation.

For survey sequencing, tumor libraries mostly used around 4.6 ug of input genomic DNA, with two replicates for each sample. Following the manufacturer's instructions, the team built TCRbeta libraries using the immunoSEQ hsTCRbeta kit. An Illumina NovaSeq 6000 S4 flow cell was used to sequence the final libraries, which had first been combined to 3 nM. As for the original processing: The immunoSEQ Analyzer was used for raw data preprocessing and quality control. The analysis was limited to productive rearrangements, and each clonotype was defined by a unique CDR3 amino acid sequence. Using the R package tcR, the researchers computed the Gini-Simpson index as their estimate of repertoire clonality. Gini indices were compared with Student's t test, and associations with tumor size change were assessed by Pearson correlation. The table was pulled from immuneACCESS by TCRdb, which kept in-frame rearrangements only. Such tables lose some clones; where checked, under half of the loss comes from unresolved V genes, and the rest has no known cause. The V and J calls and clone size were taken over from that table, and D and trimming were inferred from the DNA. The sample table holds about 24,000 clones, of which under 30% were seen once. 15% to 20% of the sample goes to the ten largest clones.

Sequencing was performed on tumor tissue, taken after nivolumab (anti-PD-1) treatment. This clonotype originated in a person between 35 and 79 years old with oral cavity squamous cell carcinoma.

The sequenced DNA: TGTGCCAGCTCCGGACAGGGGGCAACAGATACGCAGTATTTT. Protein translation: CASSGQGATDTQYF. The rearrangement combines TRBV18 with TRBJ2-3; TRBD1 lines up with 11 middle nucleotides. Trimmed from V: 6 bases; trimmed from J: 3 bases; junction bases lacking a gene match: 2. CDR1 KGHSH and CDR2 LQKENI were looked up in the germline V gene. The cysteine opens and the phenylalanine closes a CDR3 of 14 amino acids. Here the CDR3 DNA is all that survives: 42 bases in frame from base 1.